This TCR beta chain stems from a study of shared clonotypes between healthy human individuals. General study points: Relative to memory subsets, naive subsets generally showed larger estimated richness.

Several immunoSEQ plates held equal portions of the genomic DNA taken from each subset. Libraries were prepared by immunoSEQ multiplex PCR; TCRdb keeps only in-frame clonotypes and omits some of them. The sample contains about 1 million clones, 75% of which appear only once. Worth noting for this clone: What it binds is unknown.

The specimen sequenced was memory CD4+ T cells sorted from blood. Stated subset: CD45RA-negative fraction. The origin of this receptor is a young man in good health.

The CDR3 spells CASSPSGREGADTQYF. CDR3 nucleotide sequence: TGTGCCAGTAGTCCCTCCGGTCGGGAGGGGGCAGATACGCAGTATTTT. The genes are TRBV19 and TRBJ2-3; 8 bases match TRBD2. CDR1 and CDR2 (germline): LNHDA, SQIVND (reference sequence). This CDR3 comprises 16 residues. V lost 5 bases to trimming and J lost 4 bases; unmatched junction nucleotides: 11.